This T cell receptor (beta chain) derives from a study of blood T cell repertoires in COVID-19. Study background: COVID-19 samples collected from the United States, Italy and Spain covered acute and convalescent phases.

Germline V gene sequence: CDR1 MRHNA, CDR2 SNTAGT. The trim removed 1 base at V and 3 bases at J, leaving 11 bases unmatched. This CDR3 is 17 amino acids long. Per the original methods: Reference gene primer amplification yielded estimated nucleated cell counts. Method: immunoSEQ multiplex PCR; TCRdb's copy keeps in-frame clones and lacks some. V and J calls and clone size follow that table, whereas D and trimming were derived from the DNA. The sample contains around 300,000 clones, about 90% of which appear only once. The sequence derives from a woman in her 40s with COVID-19, enrolled during active disease. What was sequenced was peripheral blood. The chain couples TRBV6-4 to TRBJ2-7; 8 bases are shared with TRBD2. CDR3 coding DNA: TGTGCCAGCAGTGACTTCCCCGGGCTAGCGGGTATCTACGAGCAGTACTTC. It codes for CASSDFPGLAGIYEQYF.